This TCR beta chain is from a study of CD8 T cells in ankylosing spondylitis. Findings and limits, study-wide: It appeared that ankylosing spondylitis blood was characterized by a TCR beta motif of 8 or 9 highly homologous variants. Disease-linked clones bore a CD8+ phenotype and were relatively rare in peripheral blood. A subset of motif variants has previously been described in the synovial fluid and blood of reactive arthritis. Reportedly, significant enrichment of disease-linked clones occurred in matched ankylosing spondylitis synovial fluid.

This clonotype was detected only a few times. Its target is not known. Per the germline V gene, CDR1 is DFQATT and CDR2 is SNEGSKA (reference sequence). The CDR3 covers 15 residues. Trimming left V 2 bases short and J 3 bases short, with 16 bases between. A quantitative 5'-RACE method, one with molecular barcodes, was used to make TCR beta libraries. TCRdb re-analysed the 5' RACE reads in MiXCR, keeping a single row per CDR3 protein. The sample lists 100,000 to 150,000 distinct CDR3 sequences; about a sixth were seen once. The source material was blood, either unsorted or a sorted T cell fraction (not recorded which). The clonotype comes from a male donor with ankylosing spondylitis. The gene calls are TRBV20-1 and TRBJ1-1; a weak D match, TRBD1 (5 bases). The CDR3 sequence is CSARSRDPRDTEAFF. The CDR3 nucleotides read TGCAGTGCTAGAAGCAGGGACCCGAGGGACACTGAAGCTTTCTTT.